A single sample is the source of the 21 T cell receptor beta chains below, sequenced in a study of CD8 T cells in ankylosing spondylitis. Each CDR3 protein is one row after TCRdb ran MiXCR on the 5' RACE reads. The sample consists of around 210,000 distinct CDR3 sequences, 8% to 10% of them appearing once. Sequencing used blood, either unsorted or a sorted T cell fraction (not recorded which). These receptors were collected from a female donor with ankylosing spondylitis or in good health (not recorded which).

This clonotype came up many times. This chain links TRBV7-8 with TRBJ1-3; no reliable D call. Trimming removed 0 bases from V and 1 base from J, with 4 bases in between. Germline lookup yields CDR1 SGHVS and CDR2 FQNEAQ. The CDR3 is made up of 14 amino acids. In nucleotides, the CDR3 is TGTGCCAGCAGCTTAGCAGGTTCTGGAAACACCATATATTTT. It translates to CASSLAGSGNTIYF. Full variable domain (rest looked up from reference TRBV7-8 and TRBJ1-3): GAGVSQSPRYKVAKRGQDVALRCDPISGHVSLFWYQQALGQGPEFLTYFQNEAQLDKSGLPSDRFFAERPEGSVSTLKIQRTQQEDSAVYLCASSLAGSGNTIYFGEGSWLTVV.

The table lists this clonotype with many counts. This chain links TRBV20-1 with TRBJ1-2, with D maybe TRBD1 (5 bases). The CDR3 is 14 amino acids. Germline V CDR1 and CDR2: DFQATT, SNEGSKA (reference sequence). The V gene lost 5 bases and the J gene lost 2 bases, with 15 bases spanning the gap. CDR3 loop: CSAGGTVRNYGYTF. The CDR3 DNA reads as TGCAGTGCTGGGGGGACGGTGAGAAACTATGGCTACACCTTC.

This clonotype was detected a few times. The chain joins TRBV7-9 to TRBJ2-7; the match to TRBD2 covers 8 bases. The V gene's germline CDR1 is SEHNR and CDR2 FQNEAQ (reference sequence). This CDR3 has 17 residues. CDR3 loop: CASRGGTPTSGYYEQYF. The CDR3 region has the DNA TGTGCGTCCCGGGGGGGGACACCGACCTCCGGGTATTACGAGCAGTACTTC. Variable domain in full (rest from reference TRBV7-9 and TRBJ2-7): DTGVSQNPRHKITKRGQNVTFRCDPISEHNRLYWYRQTLGQGPEFLTYFQNEAQLEKSRLLSDRFSAERPKGSFSTLEIQRTEQGDSAMYLCASRGGTPTSGYYEQYFGPGTRLTVT.

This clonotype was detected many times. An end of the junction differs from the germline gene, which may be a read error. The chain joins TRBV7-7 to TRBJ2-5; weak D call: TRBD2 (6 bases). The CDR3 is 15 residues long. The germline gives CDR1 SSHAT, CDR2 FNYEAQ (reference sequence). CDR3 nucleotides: TGTGCTAGCAGCCGCGGGACCGCCAGGTCGGAGACCCAGTACTTC. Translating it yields CASSRGTARSETQYF.

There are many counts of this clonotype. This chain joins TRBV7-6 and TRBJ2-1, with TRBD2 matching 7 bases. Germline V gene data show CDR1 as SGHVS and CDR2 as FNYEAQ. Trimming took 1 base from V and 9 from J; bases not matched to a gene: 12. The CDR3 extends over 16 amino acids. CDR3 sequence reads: CASSLGLARGDGEQFF. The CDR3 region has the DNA TGTGCCAGCAGCTTAGGACTAGCCAGAGGAGACGGTGAGCAGTTCTTC.

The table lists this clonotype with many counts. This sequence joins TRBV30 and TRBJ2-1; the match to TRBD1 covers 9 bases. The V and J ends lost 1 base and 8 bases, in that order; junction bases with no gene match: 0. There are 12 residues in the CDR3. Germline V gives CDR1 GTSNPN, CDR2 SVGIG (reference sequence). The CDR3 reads CAWSGQGDEQFF. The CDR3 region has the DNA TGTGCCTGGAGTGGACAGGGGGATGAGCAGTTCTTC.

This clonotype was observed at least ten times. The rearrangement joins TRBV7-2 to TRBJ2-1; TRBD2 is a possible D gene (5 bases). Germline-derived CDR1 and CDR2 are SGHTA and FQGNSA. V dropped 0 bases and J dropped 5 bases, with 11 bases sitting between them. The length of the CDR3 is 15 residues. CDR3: CASSLASDFNNEQFF. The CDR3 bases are TGTGCCAGCAGCTTAGCCTCGGACTTTAACAATGAGCAGTTCTTC.

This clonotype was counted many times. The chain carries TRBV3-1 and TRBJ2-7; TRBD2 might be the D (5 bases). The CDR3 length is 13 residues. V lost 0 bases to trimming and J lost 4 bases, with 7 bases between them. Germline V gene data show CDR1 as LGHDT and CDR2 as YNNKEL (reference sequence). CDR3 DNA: TGTGCCAGCAGCCAAGATCGGGATTACGAGCAGTACTTC. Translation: CASSQDRDYEQYF.

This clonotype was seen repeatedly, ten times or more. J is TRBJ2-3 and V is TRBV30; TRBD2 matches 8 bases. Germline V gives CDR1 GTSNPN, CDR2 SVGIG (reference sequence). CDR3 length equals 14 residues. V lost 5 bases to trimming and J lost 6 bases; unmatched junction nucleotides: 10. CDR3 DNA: TGTGCCTGGGACGGGGCGGGAGGTTCTGATACGCAGTATTTT. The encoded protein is CAWDGAGGSDTQYF.

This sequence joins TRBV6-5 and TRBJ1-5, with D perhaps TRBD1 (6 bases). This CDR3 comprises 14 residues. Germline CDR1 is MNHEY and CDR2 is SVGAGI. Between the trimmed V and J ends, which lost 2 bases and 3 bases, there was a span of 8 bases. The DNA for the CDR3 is TGTGCCAGCAGTTACAGGGGGTACAATCAGCCCCAGCATTTT. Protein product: CASSYRGYNQPQHF.

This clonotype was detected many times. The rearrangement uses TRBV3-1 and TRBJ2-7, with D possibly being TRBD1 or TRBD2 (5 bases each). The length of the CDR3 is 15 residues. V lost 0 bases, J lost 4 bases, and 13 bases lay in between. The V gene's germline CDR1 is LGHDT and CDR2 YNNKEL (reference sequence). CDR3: CASSQDYGGPYEQYF. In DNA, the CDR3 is TGTGCCAGCAGCCAAGATTATGGGGGACCGTACGAGCAGTACTTC.

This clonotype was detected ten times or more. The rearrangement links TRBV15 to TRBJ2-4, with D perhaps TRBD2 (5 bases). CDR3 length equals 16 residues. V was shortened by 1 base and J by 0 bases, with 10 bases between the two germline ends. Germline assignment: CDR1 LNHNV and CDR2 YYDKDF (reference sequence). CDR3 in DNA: TGTGCCACCAGCAGAGTGGAGGAGCTAGCCAAAAACATTCAGTACTTC. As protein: CATSRVEELAKNIQYF. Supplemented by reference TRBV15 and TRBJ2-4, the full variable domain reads DAMVIQNPRYQVTQFGKPVTLSCSQTLNHNVMYWYQQKSSQAPKLLFHYYDKDFNNEADTPDNFQSRRPNTSFCFLDIRSPGLGDTAMYLCATSRVEELAKNIQYFGAGTRLSVL.

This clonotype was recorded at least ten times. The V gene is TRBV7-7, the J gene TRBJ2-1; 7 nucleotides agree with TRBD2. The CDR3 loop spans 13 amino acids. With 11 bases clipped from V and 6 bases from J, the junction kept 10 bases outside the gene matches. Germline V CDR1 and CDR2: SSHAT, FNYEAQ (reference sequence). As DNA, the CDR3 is TGTGCCCTTCACCCGGCTAGCGGCAATGAGCAGTTCTTC. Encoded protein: CALHPASGNEQFF.

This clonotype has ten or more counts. The CDR3 loop is CASSVQPKGEAFF. The CDR3 nucleotides are TGTGCCAGCAGCGTACAACCCAAAGGTGAAGCTTTCTTT. The gene calls are TRBV9 and TRBJ1-1; no clear D gene. The V gene lost 1 base and the J gene lost 7 bases, with 11 bases spanning the gap. Germline CDR1 and CDR2: SGDLS and YYNGEE. The CDR3 covers 13 residues.

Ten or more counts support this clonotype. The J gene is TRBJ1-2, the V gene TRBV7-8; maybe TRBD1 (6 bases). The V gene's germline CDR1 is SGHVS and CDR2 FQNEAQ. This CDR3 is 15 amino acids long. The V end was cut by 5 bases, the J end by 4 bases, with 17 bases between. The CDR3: CASSATDSRLYGYTF. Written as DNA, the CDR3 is TGTGCCAGCAGCGCCACGGACAGCAGGCTCTATGGCTACACCTTC.

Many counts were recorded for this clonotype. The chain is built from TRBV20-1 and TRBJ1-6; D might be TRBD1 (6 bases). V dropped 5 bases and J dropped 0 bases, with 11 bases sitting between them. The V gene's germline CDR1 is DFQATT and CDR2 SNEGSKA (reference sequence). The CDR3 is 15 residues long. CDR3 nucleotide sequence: TGCAGTGCTCAGACAGGAAGCTCCTATAATTCACCCCTCCACTTT. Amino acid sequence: CSAQTGSSYNSPLHF.

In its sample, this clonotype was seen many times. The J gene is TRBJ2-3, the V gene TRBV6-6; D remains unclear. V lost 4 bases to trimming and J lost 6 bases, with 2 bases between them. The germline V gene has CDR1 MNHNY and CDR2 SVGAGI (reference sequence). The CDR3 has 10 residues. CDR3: CASSFDTQYF. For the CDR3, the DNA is TGTGCCAGCAGTTTTGATACGCAGTATTTT.

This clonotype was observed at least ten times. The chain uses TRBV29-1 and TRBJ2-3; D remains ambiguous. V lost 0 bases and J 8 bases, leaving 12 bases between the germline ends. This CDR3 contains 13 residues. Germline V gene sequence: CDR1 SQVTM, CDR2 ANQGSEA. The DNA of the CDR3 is TGCAGCGTTGAAGAAACTGGTGTGGGTACGCAGTATTTT. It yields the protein CSVEETGVGTQYF.

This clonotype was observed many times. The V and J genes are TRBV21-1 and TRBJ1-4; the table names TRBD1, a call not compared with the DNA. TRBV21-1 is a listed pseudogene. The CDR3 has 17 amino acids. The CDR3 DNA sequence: TGTGCCAGCAGCAAAGCGGGGACAGGGAGCGGTAAAGAAAAACTGTTTTTT. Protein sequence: CASSKAGTGSGKEKLFF.

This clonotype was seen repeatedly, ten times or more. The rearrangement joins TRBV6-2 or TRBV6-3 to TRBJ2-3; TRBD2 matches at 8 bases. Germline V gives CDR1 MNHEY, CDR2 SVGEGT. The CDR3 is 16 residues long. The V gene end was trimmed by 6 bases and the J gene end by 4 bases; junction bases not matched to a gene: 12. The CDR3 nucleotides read TGTGCCAGCAGGCCCCTCGTAGCGGGAAGGGCAGATACGCAGTATTTT. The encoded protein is CASRPLVAGRADTQYF.

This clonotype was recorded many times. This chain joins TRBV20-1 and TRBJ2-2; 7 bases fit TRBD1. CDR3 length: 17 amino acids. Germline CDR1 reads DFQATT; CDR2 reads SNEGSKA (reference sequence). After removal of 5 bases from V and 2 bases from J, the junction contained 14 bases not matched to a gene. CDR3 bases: TGCAGTGCTCGATCCGGGACAGTGATTTCCAACACCGGGGAGCTGTTTTTT. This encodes CSARSGTVISNTGELFF.